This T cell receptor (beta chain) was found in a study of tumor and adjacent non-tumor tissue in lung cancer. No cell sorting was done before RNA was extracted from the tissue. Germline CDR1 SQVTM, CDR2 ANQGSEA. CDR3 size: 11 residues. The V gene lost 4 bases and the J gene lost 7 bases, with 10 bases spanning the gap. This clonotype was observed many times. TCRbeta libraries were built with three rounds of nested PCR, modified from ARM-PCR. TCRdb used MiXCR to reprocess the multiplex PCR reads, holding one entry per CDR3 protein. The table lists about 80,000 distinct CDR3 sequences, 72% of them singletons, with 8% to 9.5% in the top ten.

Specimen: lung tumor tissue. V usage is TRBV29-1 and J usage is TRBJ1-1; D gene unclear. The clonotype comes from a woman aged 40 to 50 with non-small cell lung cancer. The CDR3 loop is CSVALVDEAFF. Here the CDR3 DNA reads TGCAGCGTTGCGTTAGTGGATGAAGCTTTCTTT.